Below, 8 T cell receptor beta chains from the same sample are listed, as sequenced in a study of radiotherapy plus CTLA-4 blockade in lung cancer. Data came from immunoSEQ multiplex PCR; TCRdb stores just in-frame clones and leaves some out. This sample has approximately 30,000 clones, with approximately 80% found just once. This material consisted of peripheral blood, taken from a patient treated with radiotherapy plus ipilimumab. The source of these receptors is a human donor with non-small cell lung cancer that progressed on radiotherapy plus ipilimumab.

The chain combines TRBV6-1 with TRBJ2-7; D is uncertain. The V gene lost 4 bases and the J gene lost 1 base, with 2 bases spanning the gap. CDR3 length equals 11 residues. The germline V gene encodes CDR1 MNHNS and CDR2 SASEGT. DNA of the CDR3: TGTGCCAGCAGTGCGTCCTACGAGCAGTACTTC. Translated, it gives CASSASYEQYF.

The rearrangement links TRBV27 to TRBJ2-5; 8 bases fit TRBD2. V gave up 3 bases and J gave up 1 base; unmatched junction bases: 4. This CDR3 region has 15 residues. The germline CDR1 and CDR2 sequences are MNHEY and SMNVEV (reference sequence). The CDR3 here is CASSFGGASQETQYF. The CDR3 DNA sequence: TGTGCCAGCAGTTTCGGGGGGGCCAGCCAAGAGACCCAGTACTTC.

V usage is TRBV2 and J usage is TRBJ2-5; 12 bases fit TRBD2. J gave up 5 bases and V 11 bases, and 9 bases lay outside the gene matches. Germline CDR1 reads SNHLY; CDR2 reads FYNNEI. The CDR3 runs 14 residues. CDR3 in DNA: TGTGCCGGTGGACTAGCGGGGCTGCGTGAGACCCAGTACTTC. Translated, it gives CAGGLAGLRETQYF.

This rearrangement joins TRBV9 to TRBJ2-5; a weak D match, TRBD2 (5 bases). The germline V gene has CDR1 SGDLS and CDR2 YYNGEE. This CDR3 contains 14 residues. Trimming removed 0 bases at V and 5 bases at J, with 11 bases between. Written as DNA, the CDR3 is TGTGCCAGCAGCGTAGCCGGGGATCATGAGACCCAGTACTTC. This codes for CASSVAGDHETQYF.

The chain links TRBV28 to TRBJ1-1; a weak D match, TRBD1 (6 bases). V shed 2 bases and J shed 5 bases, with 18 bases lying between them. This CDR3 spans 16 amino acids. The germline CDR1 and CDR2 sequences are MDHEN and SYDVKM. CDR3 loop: CASSLVEQGLDTEAFF. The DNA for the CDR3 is TGTGCCAGCAGTTTAGTGGAACAGGGTTTAGATACTGAAGCTTTCTTT.

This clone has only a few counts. The CDR3 sequence is CASSQVGSGVTEAFF. For the CDR3, the DNA is TGTGCCAGCAGCCAAGTCGGGTCGGGGGTCACTGAAGCTTTCTTT. The V gene is TRBV4-2, the J gene TRBJ1-1; TRBD1 is a possible D gene (5 bases). V lost 1 base to trimming and J lost 4 bases, with 13 bases between them. The CDR3 totals 15 residues. Germline values: CDR1 LGHNA, CDR2 YNFKEQ.

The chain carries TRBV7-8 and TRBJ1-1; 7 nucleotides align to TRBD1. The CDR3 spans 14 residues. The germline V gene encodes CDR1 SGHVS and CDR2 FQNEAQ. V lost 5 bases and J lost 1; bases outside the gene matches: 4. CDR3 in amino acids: CASSTRTGNTEAFF. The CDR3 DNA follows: TGTGCCAGCAGCACCCGGACAGGGAACACTGAAGCTTTCTTT.

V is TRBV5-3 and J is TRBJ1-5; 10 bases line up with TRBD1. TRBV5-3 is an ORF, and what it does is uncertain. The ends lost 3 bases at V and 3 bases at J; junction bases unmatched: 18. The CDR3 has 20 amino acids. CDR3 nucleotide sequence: TGTGCCAGAAGCTCACGTTGTTGGGCGGACAGGGGGAAGGCCAATCAGCCCCAGCATTTT. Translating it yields CARSSRCWADRGKANQPQHF.